This T cell receptor (beta chain) was captured by sequencing in a study of blood T cell repertoires in COVID-19 (dated by TCRdb to about 2020). About the investigation overall: Samples covering the acute and convalescent phases of COVID-19 were provided by collaborators in the United States, Italy and Spain. The prospective study material was composed of cDNA or gDNA derived from T cells, B-cell-depleted T cells, or PBMCs. The dataset comprised deeply sampled blood TCRbeta repertoires from subjects exposed to, actively infected with, or recovered from COVID-19. The repertoires were made available in a free public database intended to serve as a resource for research on the immune response to SARS-CoV-2. The samples were drawn from the first 160 participants of the ongoing ImmuneRACE study and from 1,254 subjects provided by 6 global collaborators. Sample metadata almost always included a de-identified subject ID, COVID-19 status, age in years and sex. Where HLA class I and class II types were available, the types were taken from metadata supplied by the sample provider, not from assay-based typing. What the research found in general, with its limitations: The amount of clinical and demographic metadata varied by source and participant and was provided uncurated.

Collaborating institutions collected whole blood in K2EDTA tubes following their own protocols. For TCRbeta analysis, collaborator samples were shipped as frozen whole blood, as isolated PBMCs, or as DNA extracted from either sample type. TCRbeta CDR3 regions were amplified from genomic DNA by means of the immunoSEQ Assay, a bias-controlled multiplex PCR. Processing in the source paper ran as follows. The number of nucleated cells in each sample was estimated by amplification of reference gene primers within the assay. To quantify the absolute abundance of each unique TCRbeta CDR3 rearrangement, sequence reads were collapsed and filtered. For each sample, productive Simpson clonality was calculated by taking the square root of Simpson's diversity index across productive rearrangements. Drawn from immuneACCESS, this table holds only the in-frame rearrangements with V and J called that TCRdb kept. Clones are partly lost; checked studies trace under half to an unresolved V gene and leave the rest unexplained. V and J calls and clone size follow that table, whereas D and trimming were derived from the DNA. This sample holds around 200,000 clones; around 87% were observed only once. The ten largest clonotypes hold less than 3.5% of the sample.

With respect to this clone: Which antigen it targets is not known. Within one base of it there is no much larger clone, and no base qualities were kept.

CDR1 and CDR2 (SGHDN, FVKESK) derive from the germline V gene. The CDR3 has 14 amino acids, counting the end cysteine and phenylalanine. Only the CDR3 portion is preserved as DNA: 42 bases, with reading frame beginning at the first base. A distance of 18 bases separates the germline ends of V and J, which lose 5 bases and 8 bases respectively. Sequenced: peripheral blood. The clonotype originates from a man aged 35 to 55 with active or convalescent COVID-19. This sequence uses TRBV14 and TRBJ1-1; the D gene is possibly TRBD1, with 5 bases matching. The CDR3 corresponds to CASSAQLRQTEAFF. The sequence in DNA is TGTGCCAGCAGCGCACAATTGAGACAGACAGAAGCTTTCTTT.